This is a list of T cell receptor beta chains from one sample in a study of human T cells and chemical hapten exposure. One entry per CDR3 protein results from TCRdb running MiXCR on the RACE reads. The sample lists a few hundred thousand distinct CDR3 sequences, roughly 7.4% occurring once. Sequenced material: whole blood, taken in connection with sensitization to the hapten diphenylcyclopropenone (DPC). The receptors were sampled from a man in his late teens or twenties with alopecia areata. Some clones in this sample may be carry-over from other donors' samples. The CDR3 runs from the conserved cysteine through the conserved F or W. The D gene is left open where the match is weak. Expanded clones get a size class; other rows say once, few or many, or leave the size out.

v_gene: TRBV4-2; abundance: few; j_gene: TRBJ1-5; d_gene: .; CDR3aa: CASSPDDTPAYSNQPQHF; CDR3nt: TGTGCCAGCAGCCCAGACGACACTCCGGCCTATAGCAATCAGCCCCAGCATTTT
v_gene: TRBV10-3; abundance: .; j_gene: TRBJ2-2; d_gene: .; CDR3aa: CAIGTGVSGELFF; CDR3nt: TGTGCCATCGGAACAGGCGTCAGCGGGGAGCTGTTTTTT
v_gene: TRBV12-5; abundance: few; j_gene: TRBJ1-4; d_gene: TRBD1; CDR3aa: CASGLQGGSEKLFF; CDR3nt: TGTGCTAGTGGTTTGCAGGGGGGGAGTGAAAAACTGTTTTTT
v_gene: TRBV24-1; abundance: .; j_gene: TRBJ1-1; d_gene: TRBD1; CDR3aa: CATSSGGGTEAFF; CDR3nt: TGTGCCACCAGTTCAGGGGGCGGTACTGAAGCTTTCTTT
v_gene: TRBV7-8; abundance: many; j_gene: TRBJ2-3; d_gene: TRBD2; CDR3aa: CASSFSSGTLDTQYF; CDR3nt: TGTGCCAGCAGCTTTTCTAGCGGGACACTGGATACGCAGTATTTT
v_gene: TRBV5-1; abundance: .; j_gene: TRBJ2-1; d_gene: .; CDR3aa: CASSLLLRGSYNEQFF; CDR3nt: TGCGCCAGCAGCTTGTTGCTGCGGGGCTCCTACAATGAGCAGTTCTTC
v_gene: TRBV12-3/TRBV12-4; abundance: few; j_gene: TRBJ2-1; d_gene: TRBD2; CDR3aa: CASSSTSGGSYNEQFF; CDR3nt: TGTGCCAGCAGCTCGACTAGCGGGGGATCCTACAATGAGCAGTTCTTC
v_gene: TRBV20-1; abundance: many; j_gene: TRBJ2-7; d_gene: TRBD2; CDR3aa: CSARDRQGSGGRYEQYF; CDR3nt: TGCAGTGCTAGAGATCGTCAGGGGAGCGGGGGCCGGTACGAGCAGTACTTC
v_gene: TRBV29-1; abundance: few; j_gene: TRBJ1-1; d_gene: .; CDR3aa: CSVDLYTEAFF; CDR3nt: TGCAGCGTTGATCTGTACACTGAAGCTTTCTTT
v_gene: TRBV6-6; abundance: .; j_gene: TRBJ2-1; d_gene: TRBD2; CDR3aa: CASSYEAGGGHEQFF; CDR3nt: TGTGCCAGCAGTTACGAAGCGGGGGGTGGTCATGAGCAGTTCTTC
v_gene: TRBV29-1; abundance: .; j_gene: TRBJ2-5; d_gene: .; CDR3aa: CSVARNSGYQETQYF; CDR3nt: TGCAGCGTTGCACGGAATTCAGGATACCAAGAGACCCAGTACTTC
v_gene: TRBV3-1; abundance: few; j_gene: TRBJ1-2; d_gene: .; CDR3aa: CASSQVTPNYGYTF; CDR3nt: TGTGCCAGCAGCCAAGTGACACCAAACTATGGCTACACCTTC
v_gene: TRBV12-3/TRBV12-4; abundance: .; j_gene: TRBJ2-3; d_gene: .; CDR3aa: CASSFLPGRTTDTQYF; CDR3nt: TGTGCCAGCAGTTTCCTCCCGGGCAGGACCACAGATACGCAGTATTTT
v_gene: TRBV9; abundance: many; j_gene: TRBJ2-6; d_gene: .; CDR3aa: CASSLLGDIYSGANVLTF; CDR3nt: TGTGCCAGCTCCCTGTTAGGGGACATCTACTCTGGGGCCAACGTCCTGACTTTC
v_gene: TRBV5-1; abundance: many; j_gene: TRBJ1-2; d_gene: TRBD1; CDR3aa: CASGGQGNYGYTF; CDR3nt: TGCGCCAGCGGAGGACAGGGGAACTATGGCTACACCTTC
v_gene: TRBV2; abundance: .; j_gene: TRBJ1-5; d_gene: .; CDR3aa: CASSDRTGNQPQHF; CDR3nt: TGTGCCAGCAGTGACCGGACAGGCAATCAGCCCCAGCATTTT
v_gene: TRBV24-1; abundance: many; j_gene: TRBJ2-1; d_gene: TRBD1; CDR3aa: CATSPGTANEQFF; CDR3nt: TGTGCCACCAGTCCCGGGACAGCAAATGAGCAGTTCTTC
v_gene: TRBV6-5; abundance: few; j_gene: TRBJ2-5; d_gene: .; CDR3aa: CASSYSTRQYQETQYF; CDR3nt: TGTGCCAGCAGTTACTCGACCAGGCAATACCAAGAGACCCAGTACTTC
v_gene: TRBV7-9; abundance: .; j_gene: TRBJ2-7; d_gene: .; CDR3aa: CASSSAGFSSYEQYF; CDR3nt: TGTGCCAGCAGCTCGGCAGGGTTTAGCTCCTACGAGCAGTACTTC
v_gene: TRBV5-6; abundance: .; j_gene: TRBJ2-5; d_gene: TRBD2; CDR3aa: CASTPRREGTQYF; CDR3nt: TGTGCCAGCACCCCGAGGAGGGAGGGGACCCAGTACTTC
v_gene: TRBV20-1; abundance: .; j_gene: TRBJ1-5; d_gene: .; CDR3aa: CSATSSNQPQHF; CDR3nt: TGCAGTGCTACGTCTAGCAATCAGCCCCAGCATTTT
v_gene: TRBV4-1; abundance: many; j_gene: TRBJ1-6; d_gene: TRBD1; CDR3aa: CASSWKQGVNSPLHF; CDR3nt: TGCGCCAGCAGCTGGAAACAGGGGGTCAATTCACCCCTCCACTTT
v_gene: TRBV29-1; abundance: few; j_gene: TRBJ2-1; d_gene: .; CDR3aa: CSVEPSTNEQFF; CDR3nt: TGCAGCGTTGAACCCTCAACGAATGAGCAGTTCTTC
v_gene: TRBV12-3/TRBV12-4; abundance: .; j_gene: TRBJ2-7; d_gene: .; CDR3aa: CASSFGSHEQYF; CDR3nt: TGTGCCAGCAGTTTCGGGTCCCACGAGCAGTACTTC
v_gene: TRBV20-1; abundance: .; j_gene: TRBJ1-1; d_gene: .; CDR3aa: CSARDPLNTEAFF; CDR3nt: TGCAGTGCTAGAGATCCGCTGAACACTGAAGCTTTCTTT
v_gene: TRBV6-1; abundance: .; j_gene: TRBJ2-3; d_gene: TRBD2; CDR3aa: CASSEALAGATDTQYF; CDR3nt: TGTGCCAGCAGTGAAGCGCTAGCGGGGGCCACAGATACGCAGTATTTT
v_gene: TRBV7-6; abundance: few; j_gene: TRBJ2-3; d_gene: .; CDR3aa: CASSLEATDTQYF; CDR3nt: TGTGCCAGCAGCTTAGAAGCCACAGATACGCAGTATTTT
v_gene: TRBV2; abundance: many; j_gene: TRBJ2-1; d_gene: .; CDR3aa: CASSVQSSSYNEQFF; CDR3nt: TGTGCCAGCAGTGTCCAGAGTAGCTCCTACAATGAGCAGTTCTTC
v_gene: TRBV29-1; abundance: .; j_gene: TRBJ1-4; d_gene: .; CDR3aa: CSVAQGGRNEKLFF; CDR3nt: TGCAGCGTTGCACAGGGTGGGCGGAATGAAAAACTGTTTTTT
v_gene: TRBV19; abundance: many; j_gene: TRBJ1-5; d_gene: .; CDR3aa: CASSIIRTVSNQPQHF; CDR3nt: TGTGCCAGTAGTATAATTCGTACTGTGAGCAATCAGCCCCAGCATTTT
v_gene: TRBV28; abundance: many; j_gene: TRBJ2-5; d_gene: .; CDR3aa: CASSLRSGPLESYF; CDR3nt: TGTGCCAGCAGTTTACGATCGGGACCGCTGGAATCTTACTTC
v_gene: TRBV5-1; abundance: .; j_gene: TRBJ2-6; d_gene: TRBD2; CDR3aa: CASSLEAGRWIKEAGANVLTF; CDR3nt: TGCGCCAGCAGCTTGGAAGCGGGACGATGGATTAAAGAGGCTGGGGCCAACGTCCTGACTTTC
v_gene: TRBV12-3/TRBV12-4; abundance: .; j_gene: TRBJ2-3; d_gene: .; CDR3aa: CASSLRLGMQYF; CDR3nt: TGTGCCAGCAGTTTAAGACTGGGAATGCAGTATTTT
v_gene: TRBV20-1; abundance: many; j_gene: TRBJ2-7; d_gene: TRBD2; CDR3aa: CSAKGGTASYEQYF; CDR3nt: TGCAGTGCTAAGGGAGGGACGGCGTCCTACGAGCAGTACTTC
v_gene: TRBV3-1; abundance: few; j_gene: TRBJ2-1; d_gene: .; CDR3aa: CASSHPTAIGYNEQFF; CDR3nt: TGTGCCAGCAGCCATCCGACAGCCATAGGATACAATGAGCAGTTCTTC
v_gene: TRBV3-1; abundance: few; j_gene: TRBJ1-2; d_gene: TRBD1; CDR3aa: CASSQGQGGGYTF; CDR3nt: TGTGCCAGCAGCCAAGGACAGGGCGGCGGCTACACCTTC
v_gene: TRBV20-1; abundance: .; j_gene: TRBJ2-1; d_gene: TRBD1; CDR3aa: CSLDRDRRDEQFF; CDR3nt: TGCAGCCTCGACAGGGATAGGCGTGATGAGCAGTTCTTC
v_gene: TRBV19; abundance: .; j_gene: TRBJ1-3; d_gene: .; CDR3aa: CASRKTPPSSGNTIYF; CDR3nt: TGTGCCAGTAGGAAGACTCCCCCCAGCTCTGGAAACACCATATATTTT
v_gene: TRBV6-2/TRBV6-3; abundance: .; j_gene: TRBJ2-4; d_gene: TRBD1; CDR3aa: CASSYNTGQLAKNIQYF; CDR3nt: TGTGCCAGCAGTTACAATACGGGACAGCTAGCCAAAAACATTCAGTACTTC
v_gene: TRBV4-2; abundance: .; j_gene: TRBJ1-1; d_gene: .; CDR3aa: CASSPPGTSRTEAFF; CDR3nt: TGTGCCAGCAGCCCCCCCGGGACGAGCAGAACTGAAGCTTTCTTT
v_gene: TRBV5-1; abundance: few; j_gene: TRBJ2-6; d_gene: TRBD1; CDR3aa: CASSLSGGSLSGANVLTF; CDR3nt: TGCGCCAGCAGCTTGTCAGGGGGCTCCCTCTCTGGGGCCAACGTCCTGACTTTC
v_gene: TRBV28; abundance: many; j_gene: TRBJ1-5; d_gene: .; CDR3aa: CASSLGGQNYQPQHF; CDR3nt: TGTGCCAGCAGTTTGGGCGGACAAAATTATCAGCCCCAGCATTTT